This entry lists 5 T cell receptor beta chains sequenced from one sample in a study of cytomegalovirus exposure and HLA in healthy donors. This table comes from immunoSEQ multiplex PCR, and its TCRdb copy is limited to in-frame clones, with some not included. Here the sample spans some 310,000 clones, roughly 90% being singletons. The sequencing sample was made of PBMCs. These receptors were obtained from a man younger than 45 in good health and CMV-seronegative.

The chain recombines TRBV27 with TRBJ2-3; 11 bases map to TRBD2. J was trimmed by 6 bases and V by 10 bases; bases with no gene match: 3. Germline assignment: CDR1 MNHEY and CDR2 SMNVEV (reference sequence). This CDR3 region has 12 residues. CDR3 in amino acids: CATGLAGDTQYF. CDR3 DNA sequence: TGTGCCACCGGACTAGCGGGTGATACGCAGTATTTT.

The rearrangement joins TRBV10-1 to TRBJ2-1, with 9 bases that match TRBD2. The V segment lost 6 bases and the J segment 7 bases; nucleotides outside the gene matches: 10. Germline loops: CDR1 WNHNN, CDR2 SYGVQD (reference sequence). This CDR3 is built from 15 residues. The CDR3 DNA follows: TGCGCCAGCAGCCGGGCGGGTAGCGGGGGTAATGAGCAGTTCTTC. Translating it yields CASSRAGSGGNEQFF.

V gene TRBV15 combines with J gene TRBJ2-3; the D is unclear. With 3 bases removed from V and 1 base from J, the gap between germline ends came to 5 bases. This CDR3 contains 13 residues. CDR1 is LNHNV and CDR2 is YYDKDF in the germline V gene (reference sequence). The CDR3 nucleotides are TGTGCCACCAGCAGCGGTGGCACAGATACGCAGTATTTT. Its protein is CATSSGGTDTQYF.

This chain links TRBV27 with TRBJ2-1; 7 bases line up with TRBD2. Germline CDR1 is MNHEY and CDR2 is SMNVEV (reference sequence). Germline trimming cut 3 bases from V and 2 bases from J; bases unmatched to any gene: 4. CDR3 size: 15 residues. DNA of the CDR3: TGTGCCAGCAGTTTCCCTGGGGGGGCCTACAATGAGCAGTTCTTC. Amino acid sequence: CASSFPGGAYNEQFF.

The chain couples TRBV7-2 to TRBJ1-5; 11 bases map to TRBD1. With 5 bases clipped from V and 5 bases from J, the junction kept 5 bases outside the gene matches. There are 15 residues in the CDR3. In germline, CDR1 is SGHTA, CDR2 FQGNSA. CDR3 sequence reads: CASSHGTGGDQPQHF. The CDR3 DNA reads as TGTGCCAGCAGCCACGGGACAGGGGGGGATCAGCCCCAGCATTTT.